A single T cell receptor beta chain is shown here with its context. Its antigen is still unknown. Germline V gene lookup returns CDR1 MNHEY and CDR2 SMNVEV (reference sequence). The CDR3 covers 15 residues. V lost 8 bases, J lost 2 bases, and 6 bases stayed unmatched. The repertoire was sequenced with immunoSEQ multiplex PCR; TCRdb's copy has only in-frame clones and lacks some. The data show roughly 250,000 clones, with about 90% seen just once and roughly 1.2% held by the top ten. The data belong to a study of cytomegalovirus exposure and HLA in healthy donors. Study-wide points: Researchers reported that a few CMV-associated chains were confirmed in vitro as CMV antigen-specific. Some public TCRs appeared in many individuals, while most sequences were rare.

V usage is TRBV27 and J usage is TRBJ2-7, with 13 bases that match TRBD2. The sequencing input was PBMCs. This receptor was obtained from a woman aged 25 to 39 in good health and CMV-seropositive. CDR3 amino acids: CASRRLAGGTYEQYF. The DNA of the CDR3 is TGTGCCAGCCGCCGACTAGCGGGGGGAACCTACGAGCAGTACTTC.